Listed below are T cell receptor beta chains from one sample, sequenced in a study of human CD8 memory T cell subsets. TCRdb processed the 5' RACE reads again and assigns one entry to each CDR3 protein, with no DNA. The table lists some 3,400 distinct CDR3 sequences. Sequencing was performed on CD8+ T cells from PBMCs. The source of these receptors is a human donor in good health. Each CDR3 is given with its conserved first and last residue. Size is stated for part of the rows, as once, few or many counts, or as a class when the clone is expanded.

clone_size j_call v_call cdr3_aa
medium-sized TRBJ2-1 TRBV7-9 CASSPQREQFF
medium-sized TRBJ1-5 TRBV29-1 CSVVGDGQGYYSNQPQHF
- TRBJ2-1 TRBV18 CASSPGQGKNEQFF
medium-sized TRBJ1-5 TRBV19 CASSPHKGAGAYYSNQPQHF
medium-sized TRBJ1-1 TRBV6-1 CATALDNTEAFF
- TRBJ2-2 TRBV5-1 CASSSGQGANTGELFF
medium-sized TRBJ1-1 TRBV27 CASSFTGNTEAFF
- TRBJ2-1 TRBV27 CASSILAHNEQFF
- TRBJ2-1 TRBV10-3 CAISEPREVGNEQFF
- TRBJ2-7 TRBV4-1 CASSQNRGGAYEQYF
medium-sized TRBJ2-2 TRBV5-1 CASSVAVQNTGELFF
- TRBJ2-7 TRBV20-1 CSAVPTGLGYEQYF
- TRBJ2-7 TRBV4-2 CASSQAGEDNPRYEQYF
- TRBJ2-1 TRBV6-5 CASSRRESYNEQFF
- TRBJ2-1 TRBV6-5 CASGDRGNNEQFF
- TRBJ1-1 TRBV7-6 CASSPGDKNTEAFF
- TRBJ2-3 TRBV18 CASSPPLQGTSTDTQYF
- TRBJ2-7 TRBV13 CASSYGTGTYEQYF
medium-sized TRBJ2-7 TRBV11-1 CASSPRDRAHEQYF
medium-sized TRBJ2-7 TRBV7-9 CASSSSGTEPTYEQYF
medium-sized TRBJ1-2 TRBV7-9 CASSPPGGIPDYTF
- TRBJ2-2 TRBV5-1 CASSLVLSNTGELFF
- TRBJ2-2 TRBV13 CASSLEHRVNTGELFF
- TRBJ2-7 TRBV7-9 CASTEGYEQYF
medium-sized TRBJ1-2 TRBV27 CASGTGTDYGYTF
- TRBJ2-3 TRBV5-1 CASSLETSGAQYF
- TRBJ2-7 TRBV4-3 CASSQDLVERLAGSEQYF
- TRBJ1-2 TRBV7-9 CASSLWDRGDGYTF
- TRBJ2-3 TRBV20-1 CSARTSGSQYTQYF
- TRBJ2-2 TRBV27 CASKGGSGELFF
- TRBJ1-1 TRBV12-3/TRBV12-4 CASRSTGANTEAFF
medium-sized TRBJ2-7 TRBV9 CASSTGILAEEQYF
- TRBJ2-3 TRBV7-9 CASSNRGDTQYF
- TRBJ2-1 TRBV15 CATSRVIGTSGTDEQFF
- TRBJ2-1 TRBV30 CAWSAGIGGNEQFF
medium-sized TRBJ2-3 TRBV24-1 CATSPTGLHRSADTQYF
- TRBJ2-3 TRBV9 CASSDGTRTRTDTQYF
- TRBJ2-7 TRBV3-1 CASSQDLTGGYEQYF
medium-sized TRBJ2-1 TRBV4-1 CASSQDGNLLNEQFF
- TRBJ2-7 TRBV6-2/TRBV6-3 CASSPAGTGYEQYF
medium-sized TRBJ2-3 TRBV6-6 CASSTRRTEWQYF
medium-sized TRBJ2-3 TRBV29-1 CSVEPAITGGGADTQYF
- TRBJ1-1 TRBV27 CASSLSTGNTEAFF
medium-sized TRBJ2-7 TRBV6-2/TRBV6-3 CASSYSGTGRGLAGYEQYF
medium-sized TRBJ2-1 TRBV2 CASSNPGTGNDEQFF
- TRBJ2-5 TRBV5-6 CASSYVTGTQYF
- TRBJ1-6 TRBV12-3/TRBV12-4 CASSFSVGYRGNSPLHF
medium-sized TRBJ1-2 TRBV29-1 CSVEEGQGASGGYGYTF
medium-sized TRBJ2-7 TRBV5-1 CASSSSSSYEQYF
medium-sized TRBJ2-5 TRBV12-3/TRBV12-4 CASREMGETQYF
- TRBJ2-7 TRBV12-3/TRBV12-4 CASSPFSGSVYEQYF
- TRBJ2-1 TRBV7-8 CASSLVTSPYNEQFF
- TRBJ1-1 TRBV29-1 CSVRKQGGGNTEAFF
medium-sized TRBJ1-2 TRBV15 CATSSAAPRGYGYTF
- TRBJ1-1 TRBV6-1 CASSPTVAVDEGGSAEAFF